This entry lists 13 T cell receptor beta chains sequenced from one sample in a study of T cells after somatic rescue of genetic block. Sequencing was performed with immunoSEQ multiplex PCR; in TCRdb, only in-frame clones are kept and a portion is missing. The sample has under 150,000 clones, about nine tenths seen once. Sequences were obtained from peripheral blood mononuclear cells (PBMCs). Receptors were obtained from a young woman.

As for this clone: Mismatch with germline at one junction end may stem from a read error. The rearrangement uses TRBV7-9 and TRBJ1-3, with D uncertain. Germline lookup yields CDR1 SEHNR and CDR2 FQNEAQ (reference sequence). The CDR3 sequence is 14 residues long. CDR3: CASSTREFGYTIYF. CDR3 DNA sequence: TGTGCCAGCAGCACACGGGAGTTTGGATACACCATATATTTT.

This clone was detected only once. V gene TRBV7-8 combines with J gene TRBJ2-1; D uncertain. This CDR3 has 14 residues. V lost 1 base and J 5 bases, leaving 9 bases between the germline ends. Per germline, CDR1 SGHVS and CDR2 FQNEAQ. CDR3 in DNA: TGTGCCAGCAGCTTAGATAGGTTCAACAATGAGCAGTTCTTC. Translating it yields CASSLDRFNNEQFF.

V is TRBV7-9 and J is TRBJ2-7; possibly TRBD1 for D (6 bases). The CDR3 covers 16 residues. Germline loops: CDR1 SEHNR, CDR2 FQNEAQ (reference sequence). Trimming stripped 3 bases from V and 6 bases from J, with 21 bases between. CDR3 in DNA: TGTGCCAGCAGCTTTAATGACTGGGGGCTAACAGGCGAGCAGTACTTC. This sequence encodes CASSFNDWGLTGEQYF.

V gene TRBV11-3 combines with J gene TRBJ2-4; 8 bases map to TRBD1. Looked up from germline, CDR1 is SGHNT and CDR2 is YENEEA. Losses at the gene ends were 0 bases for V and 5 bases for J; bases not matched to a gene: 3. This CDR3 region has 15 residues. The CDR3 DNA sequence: TGTGCCAGCAGCTTAGAACAGGGGGTTCAAAACATTCAGTACTTC. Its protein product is CASSLEQGVQNIQYF.

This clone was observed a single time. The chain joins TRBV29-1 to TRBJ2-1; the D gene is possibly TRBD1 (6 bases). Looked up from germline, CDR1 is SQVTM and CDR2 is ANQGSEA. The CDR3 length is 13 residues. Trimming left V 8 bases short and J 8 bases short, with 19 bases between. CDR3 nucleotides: TGCAGCACACGGGACATCTCTGCCCATGAGCAGTTCTTC. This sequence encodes CSTRDISAHEQFF.

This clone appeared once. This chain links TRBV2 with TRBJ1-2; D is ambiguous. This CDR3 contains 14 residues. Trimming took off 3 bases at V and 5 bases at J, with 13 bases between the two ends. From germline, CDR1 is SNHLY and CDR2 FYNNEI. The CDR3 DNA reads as TGTGCCAGCAGTGATAAGGCCCTAGAGTATGGCTACACCTTC. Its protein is CASSDKALEYGYTF.

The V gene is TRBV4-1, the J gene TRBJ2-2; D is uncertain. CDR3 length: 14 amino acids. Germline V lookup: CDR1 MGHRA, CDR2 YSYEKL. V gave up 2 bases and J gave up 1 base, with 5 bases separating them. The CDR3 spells CASSQQVNTGELFF. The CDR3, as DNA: TGCGCCAGCAGCCAACAAGTGAACACCGGGGAGCTGTTTTTT.

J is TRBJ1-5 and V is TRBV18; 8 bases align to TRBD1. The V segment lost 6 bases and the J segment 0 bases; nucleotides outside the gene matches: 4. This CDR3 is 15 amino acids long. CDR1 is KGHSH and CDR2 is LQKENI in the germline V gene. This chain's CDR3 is CASSLTGVSNQPQHF. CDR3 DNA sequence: TGTGCCAGCTCTCTGACAGGGGTTAGCAATCAGCCCCAGCATTTT.

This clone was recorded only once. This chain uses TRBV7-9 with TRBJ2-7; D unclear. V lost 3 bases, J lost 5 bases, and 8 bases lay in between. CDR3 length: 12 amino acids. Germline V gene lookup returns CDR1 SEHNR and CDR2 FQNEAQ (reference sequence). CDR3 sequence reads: CASSLNEDEQYF. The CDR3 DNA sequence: TGTGCCAGCAGCTTGAATGAGGACGAGCAGTACTTC.

This chain's CDR3 is CASSYYRGFRETQYF. As DNA, the CDR3 is TGTGCCAGCAGCTACTACAGGGGTTTCCGTGAGACCCAGTACTTC. V gene TRBV11-2 combines with J gene TRBJ2-5; TRBD1 agrees at 7 bases. J gave up 5 bases and V 4 bases, and 10 bases lay outside the gene matches. Germline assignment: CDR1 SGHAT and CDR2 FQNNGV. This CDR3 has 15 amino acids.

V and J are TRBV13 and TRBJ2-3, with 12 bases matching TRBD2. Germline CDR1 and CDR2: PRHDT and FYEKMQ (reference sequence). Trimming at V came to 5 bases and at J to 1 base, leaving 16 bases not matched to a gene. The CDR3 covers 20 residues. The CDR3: CASSITRTSSGGAGTDTQYF. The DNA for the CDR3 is TGTGCCAGCAGCATCACCCGAACGTCTAGCGGGGGGGCCGGCACAGATACGCAGTATTTT. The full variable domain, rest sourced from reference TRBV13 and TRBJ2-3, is AAGVIQSPRHLIKEKRETATLKCYPIPRHDTVYWYQQGPGQDPQFLISFYEKMQSDKGSIPDRFSAQQFSDYHSELNMSSLELGDSALYFCASSITRTSSGGAGTDTQYFGPGTRLTVL.

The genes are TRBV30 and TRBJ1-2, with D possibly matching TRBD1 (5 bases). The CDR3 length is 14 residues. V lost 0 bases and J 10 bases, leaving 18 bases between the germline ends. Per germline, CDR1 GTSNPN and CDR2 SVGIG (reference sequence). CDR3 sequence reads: CAWSVRGRGGVYTF. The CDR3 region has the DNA TGTGCCTGGAGTGTTAGGGGCAGAGGAGGTGTCTACACCTTC.

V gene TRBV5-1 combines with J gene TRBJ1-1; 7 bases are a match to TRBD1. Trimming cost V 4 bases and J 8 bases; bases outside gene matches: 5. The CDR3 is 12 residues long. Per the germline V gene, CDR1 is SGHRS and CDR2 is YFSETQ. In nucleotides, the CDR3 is TGCGCCAGCAGCCGTGACAGGGCCGAAGCTTTCTTT. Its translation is CASSRDRAEAFF.